The 25 T cell receptor beta chains below come from one sample, sequenced in a study of T-cell memory formation after mild COVID-19. One entry per CDR3 protein results from TCRdb running MiXCR on the 5' RACE reads. The top ten clones hold over 20% of a sample with around 320,000 distinct CDR3 sequences, around 19% of them seen once. The sequencing sample was made of PBMCs or a T cell subset sorted from them (not recorded which). The receptor set was obtained from a young man who had mild COVID-19 (a few samples of this study predate the infection). Cell type and time point are not known.

The chain links TRBV2 to TRBJ1-2; D is unclear. Germline CDR1 reads SNHLY; CDR2 reads FYNNEI. V gave up 9 bases and J gave up 4 bases, with 15 bases separating them. The CDR3 loop spans 13 amino acids. CDR3 sequence reads: CARSPDWRYGYTF. CDR3 DNA: TGTGCCAGAAGTCCCGATTGGCGCTATGGCTACACCTTC.

The chain carries TRBV6-5 and TRBJ2-5; D is uncertain. Trimming pared 0 bases from V and 4 bases from J, leaving 12 bases between. Germline CDR1 is MNHEY and CDR2 is SVGAGI. This CDR3 has 15 amino acids. Written as DNA, the CDR3 is TGTGCCAGCAGTTACTCGTACACCGGTGCAGAGACCCAGTACTTC. Protein product: CASSYSYTGAETQYF.

This chain links TRBV7-3 with TRBJ2-3; D tentatively reads TRBD1 or TRBD2 (6 bases each). Germline V gene lookup returns CDR1 SGHTA and CDR2 FQGTGA. The V end was cut by 2 bases, the J end by 5 bases, with 17 bases between. The CDR3 is 16 amino acids. Here the CDR3 reads CASSLFSGGEEDTQYF. The DNA for the CDR3 is TGTGCCAGCAGCTTATTTTCCGGGGGCGAGGAAGATACGCAGTATTTT.

This clonotype was detected ten times or more. The rearrangement joins TRBV14 to TRBJ2-7, with a weak D call TRBD2 (5 bases). Germline V gene lookup returns CDR1 SGHDN and CDR2 FVKESK. The CDR3 totals 15 residues. Trimming took off 0 bases at V and 2 bases at J, with 11 bases between the two ends. The chain's CDR3 is CASSQEIRGAYEQYV. The CDR3 nucleotides are TGTGCCAGCAGCCAAGAGATTCGGGGTGCCTACGAGCAGTACGTC.

This clonotype appeared a few times. This rearrangement joins TRBV10-1 to TRBJ2-7; D is ambiguous. V gave up 3 bases and J gave up 3 bases, with 6 bases separating them. The CDR3 sequence is 12 residues long. Germline-derived CDR1 and CDR2 are WNHNN and SYGVQD (reference sequence). The CDR3, as DNA: TGCGCCAGCAGTGAAGTGATCTACGAGCAGTACGTC. Its translation: CASSEVIYEQYV.

This clonotype was found a few times. J is TRBJ2-7 and V is TRBV4-3, with TRBD1 identical over 9 bases. This CDR3 is built from 16 residues. CDR1 is LGHNA and CDR2 is YSLEER in the germline V gene. V lost 0 bases and J lost 5; bases outside the gene matches: 8. In DNA form, the CDR3 reads TGCGCCAGCAGCCAAGATCTATCGGACAGGGGCCACGAGCAGTACTTC. Protein: CASSQDLSDRGHEQYF.

This clonotype was detected many times. The chain is built from TRBV7-9 and TRBJ1-2; D is possibly TRBD1 (5 bases). This CDR3 comprises 14 residues. The germline V gene has CDR1 SEHNR and CDR2 FQNEAQ (reference sequence). The germline V and J ends were trimmed by 5 bases and 4 bases, with 14 bases remaining between them. The CDR3, as DNA: TGTGCCAGCAGCCCCCAGGGAGGCCCCTATGGCTACACCTTC. This translates into CASSPQGGPYGYTF. The variable domain in full, completed from reference TRBV7-9 and TRBJ1-2, reads DTGVSQNPRHKITKRGQNVTFRCDPISEHNRLYWYRQTLGQGPEFLTYFQNEAQLEKSRLLSDRFSAERPKGSFSTLEIQRTEQGDSAMYLCASSPQGGPYGYTFGSGTRLTVV.

The chain employs TRBV4-2 and TRBJ2-3; D is ambiguous. Deletions cut 0 bases from V and 6 bases from J, with 1 base between. CDR3 size: 11 residues. CDR1 is LGHNA, CDR2 YNFKEQ, per germline. The CDR3 sequence: CASSQEDTQYF. The CDR3 DNA reads as TGTGCCAGCAGCCAAGAGGATACGCAGTATTTT.

Written as DNA, the CDR3 is TGTGCCAGCAGCTTAGAGGCTGTCGGCACTGAAGCTTTCTTT. The encoded protein is CASSLEAVGTEAFF. This chain links TRBV7-6 with TRBJ1-1; D unclear. V gave up 1 base and J gave up 4 bases, with 10 bases separating them. The CDR3 spans 14 residues. The germline V gene has CDR1 SGHVS and CDR2 FNYEAQ.

This clonotype was picked up a small number of times. This chain links TRBV4-2 with TRBJ1-2; D not resolved. This CDR3 spans 18 amino acids. V lost 1 base and J lost 4, with 22 bases in between. Germline CDR1 reads LGHNA; CDR2 reads YNFKEQ. For the CDR3, the DNA is TGTGCCAGCAGCCAAGTACCTCCGGGCAGCAGCTTCCCCTATGGCTACACCTTC. Its protein is CASSQVPPGSSFPYGYTF.

This clonotype was observed many times. The chain joins TRBV12-3 or TRBV12-4 to TRBJ2-1; the D gene is possibly TRBD2 (5 bases). The ends were cut back, 7 bases at V and 3 bases at J, with 16 bases in the middle. This CDR3 comprises 15 residues. The CDR3 reads CASTVDYFGYNEQFF. CDR3 DNA: TGTGCCAGCACCGTCGACTATTTTGGCTACAATGAGCAGTTCTTC.

The rearrangement links TRBV7-9 to TRBJ2-3, with D possibly called TRBD1 or TRBD2 (6 bases each). The CDR3 is 16 residues long. V was shortened by 5 bases and J by 3 bases, with 18 bases between the two germline ends. Germline CDR1 is SEHNR and CDR2 is FQNEAQ (reference sequence). This CDR3 reads CASSPPGGGITDTQYF. The CDR3 coding sequence is TGTGCCAGCAGCCCCCCAGGAGGGGGTATAACAGATACGCAGTATTTT.

The CDR3 sequence: CASSLEDRGQDEQYF. DNA of the CDR3: TGTGCCAGCAGTTTAGAGGACAGGGGACAGGACGAGCAGTACTTC. The chain joins TRBV12-3 or TRBV12-4 to TRBJ2-7; 9 nucleotides match TRBD1. This CDR3 region has 15 residues. V gave up 1 base and J gave up 5 bases; unmatched junction bases: 6.

This clonotype was seen a handful of times. The CDR3 DNA is TGCGCCAGCAGCTTCGGCAGTTTTCCCTCCTACAATGAGCAGTTCTTC. Translating it yields CASSFGSFPSYNEQFF. V is TRBV5-1 and J is TRBJ2-1; D gene uncertain. CDR1 SGHRS and CDR2 YFSETQ come from the germline V gene. This CDR3 spans 16 amino acids. Trimming left V 2 bases short and J 0 bases short, with 12 bases between.

This clonotype was counted only a few times. V is TRBV5-6 and J is TRBJ1-2, with D unresolved. V dropped 4 bases and J dropped 8 bases, with 18 bases sitting between them. The V gene's germline CDR1 is SGHDT and CDR2 YYEEEE. This CDR3 spans 14 amino acids. The CDR3 DNA sequence: TGTGCCAGCAGCCCCCCCGGCGGGGATCCGGGCTACACCTTC. As protein: CASSPPGGDPGYTF.

The chain links TRBV7-9 to TRBJ1-2, with no clear D. Germline-derived CDR1 and CDR2 are SEHNR and FQNEAQ (reference sequence). This CDR3 contains 15 residues. V dropped 5 bases and J dropped 4 bases, with 17 bases sitting between them. In DNA, the CDR3 is TGTGCCAGCAGCCCCCGGGAGGAGAGCCTCTATGGCTACACCTTC. It encodes CASSPREESLYGYTF.

This clonotype has just a few counts. The CDR3 loop reads CASSRTGVGHEQFF. DNA of the CDR3: TGTGCCAGCAGTCGGACCGGGGTTGGGCATGAGCAGTTCTTC. The chain joins TRBV2 to TRBJ2-1; D may be TRBD2 (5 bases). Germline CDR1 reads SNHLY; CDR2 reads FYNNEI. The CDR3 has 14 amino acids. V dropped 5 bases and J dropped 8 bases, with 16 bases sitting between them.

With regard to this clonotype: One end of the junction does not line up with germline, which may come from a read error. The rearrangement joins TRBV6-5 to TRBJ2-7; D unclear. Per germline, CDR1 MNHEY and CDR2 SVGAGI. The CDR3 runs 13 residues. CDR3 sequence reads: CASSYSLIYEQYF. CDR3 coding DNA: TGTGCCAGCAGCTACTCGCTAATCTACGAGCAGTACTTC.

This sequence joins TRBV7-2 and TRBJ1-3; D remains unclear. V lost 2 bases and J 0 bases, leaving 5 bases between the germline ends. Germline V gives CDR1 SGHTA, CDR2 FQGNSA. The CDR3 has 14 residues. The CDR3 reads CASSLQSSGNTIYF. CDR3 in DNA: TGTGCCAGCAGCTTACAGAGCTCTGGAAACACCATATATTTT. The full variable domain, with the rest looked up from reference TRBV7-2 and TRBJ1-3, is GAGVSQSPSNKVTEKGKDVELRCDPISGHTALYWYRQSLGQGLEFLIYFQGNSAPDKSGLPSDRFSAERTGGSVSTLTIQRTQQEDSAVYLCASSLQSSGNTIYFGEGSWLTVV.

V gene TRBV29-1 combines with J gene TRBJ2-1; 7 bases are shared with TRBD1. The junction had 9 bases not matched to a gene; V was cut back by 6 bases and J by 7 bases. The CDR3 is 13 residues long. CDR1 and CDR2 (germline): SQVTM, ANQGSEA. The CDR3 sequence is CSVETLQGNEQFF. The CDR3 region has the DNA TGCAGCGTCGAGACATTACAGGGGAATGAGCAGTTCTTC.

The rearrangement joins TRBV20-1 to TRBJ1-2; possible D gene TRBD1, 6 bases. The V end was cut by 1 base, the J end by 8 bases, with 17 bases between. This CDR3 has 14 amino acids. Germline V gene data show CDR1 as DFQATT and CDR2 as SNEGSKA (reference sequence). In nucleotides, the CDR3 is TGCAGTGCTAGAGGATGGGACCTAGGGGGAGGCTACACCTTC. Amino acids: CSARGWDLGGGYTF.

This clonotype was seen only a few times. The chain uses TRBV29-1 and TRBJ2-3, with D perhaps matching TRBD2 (5 bases). The germline V and J ends were trimmed by 0 bases and 6 bases, with 16 bases remaining between them. Germline V gives CDR1 SQVTM, CDR2 ANQGSEA. The CDR3 runs to 15 residues. The CDR3 protein is CSVEDLHRPGDTQYF. DNA for the CDR3: TGCAGCGTTGAAGATCTCCATAGGCCGGGGGATACGCAGTATTTT.

This rearrangement joins TRBV7-2 to TRBJ2-7; 7 positions agree with TRBD1. This CDR3 comprises 15 residues. Germline CDR1 is SGHTA and CDR2 is FQGNSA. The junction had 10 bases not matched to a gene; V was cut back by 6 bases and J by 2 bases. CDR3 in amino acids: CASSFFKGAAYEQYF. CDR3 nucleotide sequence: TGTGCCAGCAGTTTCTTTAAGGGGGCAGCCTACGAGCAGTACTTC.

The rearrangement joins TRBV7-9 to TRBJ2-3; D is perhaps TRBD2 (5 bases). Looked up from germline, CDR1 is SEHNR and CDR2 is FQNEAQ (reference sequence). V was cut by 4 bases and J by 3 bases, with 17 bases left in between. This CDR3 has 16 residues. The DNA for the CDR3 is TGTGCCAGCAGCTCGATGGCCAGCTGGAGGACAGATACGCAGTATTTT. It specifies CASSSMASWRTDTQYF. Supplemented by reference TRBV7-9 and TRBJ2-3, the full variable domain reads DTGVSQNPRHKITKRGQNVTFRCDPISEHNRLYWYRQTLGQGPEFLTYFQNEAQLEKSRLLSDRFSAERPKGSFSTLEIQRTEQGDSAMYLCASSSMASWRTDTQYFGPGTRLTVL.

The chain is built from TRBV6-4 and TRBJ1-4; TRBD1 aligns across 7 bases. The CDR3 is 13 residues long. The germline gives CDR1 MRHNA, CDR2 SNTAGT. The ends lost 6 bases at V and 7 bases at J; junction bases unmatched: 5. CDR3 DNA: TGTGCCAGCAGCGTCAACAGGGGTGAAAAACTGTTTTTT. Translating gives CASSVNRGEKLFF.